This T cell receptor beta chain was found in a study of beta chain features in type 1 diabetes (dated by TCRdb to the late 2010s). A note on the overall study: Mean age, gender distribution, total cell number and subset yield were not different between patients and healthy donors. A total of roughly 98,000,000 sorted cells were examined across all samples, and a strong correlation was observed between cell number per subset and RNA yield. The study compared the TCRB repertoires of sorted circulating CD4+ T cell subsets in recently diagnosed type 1 diabetes patients with those in matched healthy donors. Regulatory and stem cell-like memory subsets were isolated from only 8 patients and about eight healthy donors, whereas naive and central memory subsets came from all 28 donors. The paper's findings and limits, for the study overall: Shorter templates might have been favored by PCR, but patient and control samples were amplified and corrected together, so both groups would have been affected equally by any skew. Naive, central memory and regulatory TCRB repertoires appeared to be more alike among patients than among healthy donors. Patients with type 1 diabetes made fewer insertions and deleted more nucleotides at VDJ recombination sites, implying thymic rearrangement abnormalities. Because small numbers of individuals were included in the HLA sub-analyses, any influence of HLA type on TCRB rearrangement was left unresolved. Because cDNA rather than genomic DNA was sequenced, highly expressing activated cells could have been over-represented, although no difference in activation and CD3 levels was found between groups. A moderate but significant shortening of TCRB CDR3 length was observed in type 1 diabetes patients in all four CD4+ subsets.

A word on this clone: The specificity of this receptor is unknown. No base-level quality is on record; no much larger clone is a single base apart.

The entire isolated RNA was reverse transcribed using the High Capacity cDNA Reverse Transcription Kit, and thus expressed TCRB transcripts were sequenced. Deep immunoSEQ sequencing was applied to naive, central memory and regulatory T cell samples, giving an average of about 3.57 million total reads per sample. After sorted cells were lysed in RLT buffer, RNA was extracted with DNase-treated RNeasy Micro or Mini kits, with the choice depending on cell number. Each cell subset was processed on its own to prevent cross-contamination, while patient and healthy donor samples were processed together. The immunoSEQ multiplex PCR was used to amplify TCRB sequences from cDNA, yielding 87-bp fragments that span the CDR3 region. Sequencing of the amplicons was performed on the Illumina HiSeq platform. In the original analysis: PCR bias was computationally corrected using synthetic template baselines, reads within Hamming distance 2 were collapsed, and singletons that could not be merged were discarded. Reads were aligned against IMGT to assign V, D and J genes, CDR3 length and insertions or deletions at six rearrangement sites. Clonotype counts were normalized to sorted cell number within each subset before computing true diversity and Gini coefficients with the tcR R package. The overlap coefficient, calculated on TCRB nucleotide sequences, was used to quantify repertoire sharing. Out-of-frame TCRB sequences from naive cells were analyzed to stand in for the pre-selection repertoire. TCRdb mirrors the immuneACCESS table, restricted to in-frame sequences. Some clones are absent from its copies; in checked studies, under half trace to an unresolved V gene, and the reason for the others is unknown. The DNA was the basis for D and trimming; V, J and clone size are from that table. For this sample the table gives a few hundred thousand clones, of which around 21% were detected only once. Together, the top ten hold 0.028% of the sample.

Including cysteine and phenylalanine, the CDR3 has 14 amino acids. Only CDR3 DNA remains: 42 bases, in frame from the first base. For CDR1 and CDR2, the germline V gene lists SQVTM and ANQGSEA. V ends up 0 bases short and J 5 bases short, with an unmatched junction base count of 4. From each donor, a single peripheral blood sample of around 120 mL on average was drawn into heparinised tubes. A BD FACSAria II was used to sort naive, central memory, regulatory and stem cell-like memory CD4+ T cells with a panel that included CD45RO, CCR7, CD25, CD127, CD95 and CD27. Every sorted population had a purity above 95%. Right away, PBMCs were isolated by Lymphoprep density gradient centrifugation and were stained directly, with no culture step. Samples were stained and sorted in pairs, with one healthy donor and one patient per experiment, so that batch effects were minimized.

The sequenced sample consisted of naive CD4+ T cells from blood. The label giving this sample's cell subset or site can be read as: true naive CD4+ T cells. This sequence originates from a woman aged 40-49 years with type 1 diabetes. This chain joins TRBV29-1 to TRBJ1-5; 7 nucleotides in the junction match TRBD1. Here is the DNA: TGCAGCGTTGAAGAGGGGCAGGGGGATCAGCCCCAGCATTTT. Its translation reads: CSVEEGQGDQPQHF.